The clone carrying this T cell receptor beta chain appeared a few times. Some clones are missing from TCRdb's copy, which holds only in-frame ones; the method was immunoSEQ multiplex PCR. The data show around 130,000 clones, roughly 84% seen once. This sample stems from a study of blood T cell repertoires in COVID-19. Study-wide context: PBMCs, B-cell-depleted T cells, or T cells provided the cDNA or gDNA that made up the material.

Germline V gene data show CDR1 as ENHRY and CDR2 as SYGVKD. Trimming removed 9 bases from V and 9 bases from J; junction bases left unmatched: 12. This CDR3 has 13 residues. The material sequenced was peripheral blood. The TCR was taken from a man aged 55 to 70 with acute or convalescent COVID-19. The V call is TRBV10-3, the J call TRBJ2-7; TRBD1 aligns across 9 bases. CDR3 loop: CAIAGTGQAGQYF. The CDR3, as DNA: TGTGCCATAGCCGGGACAGGGCAAGCAGGGCAGTACTTC.